One sample yielded the 18 T cell receptor beta chains listed below, sequenced in a study of neoadjuvant anti-PD-1 for oral cavity cancer. Using immunoSEQ multiplex PCR, the repertoire was profiled, and TCRdb retains in-frame clones only, with some absent. The sample carries over 25,000 clones, around four fifths recorded once. Indicated time point: after neoadjuvant nivolumab, at surgical resection. Source: PBMCs, taken after nivolumab (anti-PD-1) treatment. These receptors all stem from a person between 40 and 85 years old with oral cavity squamous cell carcinoma.

V usage is TRBV4-1 and J usage is TRBJ2-2; possibly TRBD2 for D (6 bases). V was cut by 2 bases and J by 5 bases, with 12 bases left in between. The CDR3 totals 15 residues. Germline-derived CDR1 and CDR2 are MGHRA and YSYEKL. CDR3: CASSQNTRGTGELFF. CDR3 nucleotides: TGCGCCAGCAGCCAAAACACCCGGGGGACCGGGGAGCTGTTTTTT.

The chain is built from TRBV9 and TRBJ2-3; TRBD2 aligns across 13 bases. Trimming at V came to 0 bases and at J to 3 bases, leaving 10 bases not matched to a gene. This CDR3 has 19 residues. Germline CDR1 is SGDLS and CDR2 is YYNGEE. The CDR3 protein is CASSVGLAGGLLRTDTQYF. The CDR3 DNA reads TGTGCCAGCAGCGTAGGACTAGCGGGGGGATTGCTTAGGACAGATACGCAGTATTTT.

V is TRBV7-6 and J is TRBJ2-7; 7 bases map to TRBD1. V gave up 5 bases and J gave up 5 bases; unmatched junction bases: 15. This CDR3 is 16 amino acids long. CDR1 and CDR2 (germline): SGHVS, FNYEAQ. CDR3 DNA sequence: TGTGCCAGCAGCCATGATGGGCCCACAGGGGTGGACGAGCAGTACTTC. It encodes CASSHDGPTGVDEQYF.

This clone was seen once. The chain combines TRBV4-2 with TRBJ2-1; tentatively, D is TRBD2 (5 bases). V was shortened by 0 bases and J by 4 bases, with 10 bases between the two germline ends. This CDR3 region has 15 residues. From germline, CDR1 is LGHNA and CDR2 YNFKEQ. The DNA for the CDR3 is TGTGCCAGCAGCCAAGAGAGGGCACTATACAATGAGCAGTTCTTC. It yields the protein CASSQERALYNEQFF.

The chain joins TRBV30 to TRBJ2-5, with unresolved D. The CDR3 has 13 residues. V gave up 4 bases and J gave up 4 bases, with 13 bases separating them. Germline CDR1 GTSNPN, CDR2 SVGIG (reference sequence). DNA of the CDR3: TGTGCCTGGACCCCGACCCGGGTAGAGACCCAGTACTTC. Its translation is CAWTPTRVETQYF.

The chain is built from TRBV18 and TRBJ2-5, with D perhaps matching TRBD1 (5 bases). Germline CDR1 KGHSH, CDR2 LQKENI. The V end was cut by 0 bases, the J end by 3 bases, with 8 bases between. The CDR3 loop spans 14 amino acids. This chain's CDR3 is CASSPPGREETQYF. The DNA of the CDR3 is TGTGCCAGCTCACCACCCGGCAGGGAAGAGACCCAGTACTTC.

The rearrangement uses TRBV9 and TRBJ2-5; the D gene is possibly TRBD2 (5 bases). V was pared by 3 bases and J by 5 bases, with 14 bases between. The CDR3 runs 14 residues. CDR1 and CDR2 (germline): SGDLS, YYNGEE. This chain's CDR3 is CASSETGNWETQYF. As DNA, the CDR3 is TGTGCCAGCAGCGAAACCGGGAACTGGGAGACCCAGTACTTC.

The chain uses TRBV7-9 and TRBJ1-5, with 11 bases identical to TRBD1. Losses at the gene ends were 1 base for V and 5 bases for J; bases not matched to a gene: 13. Germline CDR1 SEHNR, CDR2 FQNEAQ (reference sequence). The CDR3 runs 19 residues. The CDR3 protein is CASSLVVRGQGARDQPQHF. DNA for the CDR3: TGTGCCAGCAGCTTAGTGGTGCGCGGACAGGGGGCGAGGGATCAGCCCCAGCATTTT.

The gene calls are TRBV6-5 and TRBJ2-1, with 11 bases lining up with TRBD1. The CDR3 sequence is 15 residues long. The germline V gene encodes CDR1 MNHEY and CDR2 SVGAGI. V shed 6 bases and J 6 bases; nucleotides not matched to a gene: 7. CDR3 bases: TGTGCCAGCAGCGGAGGGACAGGGGGTTCCAATGAGCAGTTCTTC. Its translation: CASSGGTGGSNEQFF.

V and J are TRBV7-8 and TRBJ1-2; 9 bases map to TRBD1. Trimming cost V 3 bases and J 0 bases; bases outside gene matches: 11. The CDR3 consists of 18 residues. Germline V gene lookup returns CDR1 SGHVS and CDR2 FQNEAQ. The DNA of the CDR3 is TGTGCCAGCAGCTTTAGGGAACAGGGGGCCGGAGCTAACTATGGCTACACCTTC. This encodes CASSFREQGAGANYGYTF.

The chain recombines TRBV7-9 with TRBJ2-7; weak D call: TRBD2 (5 bases). Per the germline V gene, CDR1 is SEHNR and CDR2 is FQNEAQ (reference sequence). This CDR3 contains 15 residues. The germline V and J ends were trimmed by 0 bases and 7 bases, with 16 bases remaining between them. CDR3 protein: CASSLASGFGGEQYF. The CDR3 coding sequence is TGTGCCAGCAGCTTAGCTTCGGGGTTTGGTGGGGAGCAGTACTTC.

The V gene is TRBV5-4, the J gene TRBJ1-1; unclear D gene. Germline CDR1 reads SGHNT; CDR2 reads YYREEE (reference sequence). V lost 0 bases and J lost 0, with 9 bases in between. The CDR3 runs 15 residues. The CDR3 sequence is CASSLDYQMNTEAFF. The CDR3 nucleotides are TGTGCCAGCAGCTTGGACTATCAAATGAACACTGAAGCTTTCTTT.

V and J are TRBV6-6 and TRBJ1-5; D is unclear. Germline CDR1 reads MNHNY; CDR2 reads SVGAGI (reference sequence). Trimming took off 2 bases at V and 2 bases at J, with 10 bases between the two ends. There are 15 residues in the CDR3. The CDR3 DNA sequence: TGTGCCAGCAGTTACAGGGTCGGGGGCAATCAGCCCCAGCATTTT. Translated: CASSYRVGGNQPQHF.

The CDR3 region has the DNA TGCGCCAGCAGCCTTAAGACGGGACTAGCGGGGGGGCCCTCCTACAATGAGCAGTTCTTC. This translates into CASSLKTGLAGGPSYNEQFF. J is TRBJ2-1 and V is TRBV5-1, with 16 bases identical to TRBD2. Germline V gives CDR1 SGHRS, CDR2 YFSETQ. The CDR3 extends over 20 amino acids. Trimming removed 4 bases from V and 0 bases from J; junction bases left unmatched: 10.

V gene TRBV5-1 combines with J gene TRBJ2-7; possible D gene TRBD2, 5 bases. The CDR3 is 14 residues long. The germline V gene encodes CDR1 SGHRS and CDR2 YFSETQ. V lost 4 bases and J 1 base, leaving 12 bases between the germline ends. For the CDR3, the DNA is TGCGCCAGCAGCCCCGAGGGCTTATCCTACGAGCAGTACTTC. Residues: CASSPEGLSYEQYF.

J is TRBJ1-1 and V is TRBV6-1; D not resolved. Trimming took off 7 bases at V and 1 base at J, with 10 bases between the two ends. Germline CDR1 and CDR2: MNHNS and SASEGT. The CDR3 spans 13 residues. The DNA for the CDR3 is TGTGCCAGCACGGTTCAGAAGAACACTGAAGCTTTCTTT. It encodes CASTVQKNTEAFF.

This clone was seen a few times. The chain links TRBV27 to TRBJ2-1; D perhaps matches TRBD1 (5 bases). Germline-derived CDR1 and CDR2 are MNHEY and SMNVEV (reference sequence). Trimming stripped 5 bases from V and 8 bases from J, with 13 bases between. The CDR3 spans 13 residues. Here the CDR3 DNA reads TGTGCCAGCAGTCCGCAGGGTAACGATGAGCAGTTCTTC. It is translated as CASSPQGNDEQFF.

The V gene is TRBV6-5, the J gene TRBJ1-2; a possible D gene is TRBD1 (5 bases). CDR1 and CDR2 (germline): MNHEY, SVGAGI. The CDR3 length is 16 residues. Trimming took off 0 bases at V and 7 bases at J, with 18 bases between the two ends. The CDR3 bases are TGTGCCAGCAGTTACTCGACGGTCGCAGGGATCGGTGGCTACACCTTC. Translated, it gives CASSYSTVAGIGGYTF.